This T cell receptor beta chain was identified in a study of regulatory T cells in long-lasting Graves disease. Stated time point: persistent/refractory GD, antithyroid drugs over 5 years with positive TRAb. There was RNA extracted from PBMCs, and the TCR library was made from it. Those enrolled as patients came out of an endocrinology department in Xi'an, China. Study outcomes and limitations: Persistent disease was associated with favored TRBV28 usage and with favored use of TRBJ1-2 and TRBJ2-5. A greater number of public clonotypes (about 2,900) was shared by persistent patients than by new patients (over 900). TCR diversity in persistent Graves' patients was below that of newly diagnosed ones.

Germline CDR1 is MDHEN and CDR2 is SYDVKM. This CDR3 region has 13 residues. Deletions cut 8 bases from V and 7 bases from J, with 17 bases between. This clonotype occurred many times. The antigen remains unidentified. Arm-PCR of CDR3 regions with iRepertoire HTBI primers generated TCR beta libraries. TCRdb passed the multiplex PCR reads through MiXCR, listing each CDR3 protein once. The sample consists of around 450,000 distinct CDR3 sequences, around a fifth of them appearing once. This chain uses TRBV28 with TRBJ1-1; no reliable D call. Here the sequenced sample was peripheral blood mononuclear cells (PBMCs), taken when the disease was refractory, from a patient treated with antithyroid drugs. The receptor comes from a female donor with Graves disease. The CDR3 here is CASAPTREIEAFF. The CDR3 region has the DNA TGTGCCAGCGCCCCCACCCGGGAAATTGAAGCTTTCTTT.